Shown below are 17 T cell receptor beta chains from a single sample sequenced in a study of glioma-infiltrating T cells. Using RNA template, CDR3s of TCR alpha and beta were amplified with iRepertoire arm-PCR. One entry per CDR3 protein results from TCRdb running MiXCR on the multiplex PCR reads. Among about 200,000 distinct CDR3 sequences listed, approximately 30% were seen once. Material: glioma tissue, nonneoplastic brain tissue, or PBMCs (not recorded which). The receptors stem from a human donor with low-grade glioma or glioblastoma, undergoing nonglioma brain surgery, or in good health (not recorded which).

The table lists this clonotype with a count of one. This could be a read error, since a much larger clone is one nucleotide away. J is TRBJ2-7 and V is TRBV2; D is unresolved. The CDR3 consists of 12 residues. V dropped 3 bases and J dropped 4 bases, with 7 bases sitting between them. CDR1 and CDR2 (germline): SNHLY, FYNNEI. The CDR3 DNA reads as TGTGCCAGCAGTGATGGGCGGTACGAGCAGTACTTC. This gives the protein CASSDGRYEQYF.

This clonotype occurred many times. This chain connects TRBV28 to TRBJ2-1; 7 bases line up with TRBD2. Looked up from germline, CDR1 is MDHEN and CDR2 is SYDVKM. V shed 5 bases and J 3 bases; nucleotides not matched to a gene: 16. The CDR3 is 18 residues long. The CDR3 spells CASSLIWGGAGNYNEQFF. The CDR3 bases are TGTGCCAGCAGTCTCATTTGGGGGGGAGCGGGAAACTACAATGAGCAGTTCTTC.

This clonotype appeared many times. CDR3 bases: TGCGCCAGCAGCCAAGATTCGACAGGGCTGTCACCCCTCCACTTT. It translates to CASSQDSTGLSPLHF. J is TRBJ1-6 and V is TRBV4-1; 7 positions agree with TRBD1. The CDR3 is 15 residues long. Germline V CDR1 and CDR2: MGHRA, YSYEKL. V shed 0 bases and J 10 bases; nucleotides not matched to a gene: 6.

As for this clonotype: A single base separates this from a much larger clone, so it may be a read error. The chain joins TRBV5-1 to TRBJ2-1, with D possibly TRBD2 on 6 matching bases. Germline-derived CDR1 and CDR2 are SGHRS and YFSETQ. Trimming stripped 5 bases from V and 13 bases from J, with 22 bases between. The CDR3 spans 14 residues. CDR3 DNA sequence: TGCGCCAGCAGTGGAGGGACGTACCAAGAGACCCAGTTCTTC. Protein product: CASSGGTYQETQFF.

There are many counts of this clonotype. The CDR3, as DNA: TGTGCCAGCAGCTTACAACCGGGGAATCAGCCCCAGCATTTT. Translated: CASSLQPGNQPQHF. The chain is built from TRBV6-1 and TRBJ1-5; D is uncertain. The germline gives CDR1 MNHNS, CDR2 SASEGT. The CDR3 extends over 14 amino acids. Trimming removed 6 bases at V and 4 bases at J, with 13 bases between.

A word on this clonotype: A read error may be the cause here, since a much bigger clone is one base away. This chain links TRBV7-3 with TRBJ2-2, with 10 bases that match TRBD1. This CDR3 spans 16 amino acids. Germline CDR1 and CDR2: SGHTA and FQGTGA. Germline trimming cut 5 bases from V and 2 bases from J; bases unmatched to any gene: 5. Here the CDR3 reads CASSPWTGGNTGELFF. CDR3 nucleotide sequence: TGTGCCAGCAGCCCTTGGACAGGGGGAAACACCGGGGAGCTGTTTTTT.

This clonotype occurred a few times. This sequence joins TRBV5-1 and TRBJ2-1, with D maybe TRBD2 (6 bases). The germline V gene encodes CDR1 SGHRS and CDR2 YFSETQ. The V end lost 4 bases, the J end lost 7 bases, and 15 bases lay between the germline ends. The CDR3 is made up of 14 amino acids. CDR3 in DNA: TGCGCCAGCAGCACCGGACTAAGTCTAAATGAGCAGTTCTTC. Protein product: CASSTGLSLNEQFF.

For this clonotype: Just one base apart from a much larger clone, this may be a read error. The J gene is TRBJ2-7, the V gene TRBV4-3; 9 bases line up with TRBD2. Gene TRBJ2-1 matches the end of the DNA better, so the J call may be wrong. The CDR3 covers 14 residues. Germline-derived CDR1 and CDR2 are LGHNA and YSLEER. Here the CDR3 DNA reads TGCGCCAGCAGACAGACTAGCGGTTACAATGAGCAGTTCTTC. Protein product: CASRQTSGYNEQFF.

This clonotype was recorded many times. This chain joins TRBV6-5 and TRBJ1-2, with D possibly matching TRBD1 (6 bases). CDR1 and CDR2 (germline): MNHEY, SVGAGI. V was trimmed by 1 base and J by 8 bases, leaving 11 bases between them. This CDR3 is 13 amino acids long. The CDR3 DNA sequence: TGTGCCAGCAGTTACTATAGGGGGAGCGGCTACACCTTC. This translates into CASSYYRGSGYTF.

This clonotype was observed many times. The chain combines TRBV20-1 with TRBJ2-7, with D possibly being TRBD1 (6 bases). The V and J ends lost 3 bases and 1 base respectively, with 10 bases between them. CDR1 and CDR2 (germline): DFQATT, SNEGSKA (reference sequence). CDR3 length equals 13 residues. The CDR3 region has the DNA TGCAGTGCTAGGAGGACAGATTCCTACGAGCAGTACTTC. Encoded protein: CSARRTDSYEQYF.

Ten or more counts support this clonotype. This chain uses TRBV27 with TRBJ1-3; TRBD1 agrees at 9 bases. Per germline, CDR1 MNHEY and CDR2 SMNVEV (reference sequence). J lost 1 base, V lost 6 bases, and 7 bases had no gene match. The CDR3 runs to 16 residues. Here the CDR3 reads CASSFTGTGSGNTIYF. The CDR3 nucleotides read TGTGCCAGCAGCTTTACCGGGACAGGGTCTGGAAACACCATATATTTT.

At least ten counts were recorded for this clonotype. The chain carries TRBV6-2 or TRBV6-3 and TRBJ2-7, with TRBD1 identical over 7 bases. V shed 7 bases and J 5 bases; nucleotides not matched to a gene: 14. Germline CDR1 is MNHEY and CDR2 is SVGEGT. CDR3 length: 15 amino acids. CDR3 coding DNA: TGTGCCAGCACCAGGGGGAGCAGACTTACGAACGAGCAGTACTTC. Translation: CASTRGSRLTNEQYF.

The table lists this clonotype with many counts. The chain couples TRBV2 to TRBJ1-1; TRBD1 matches 7 bases. After removal of 6 bases from V and 3 bases from J, the junction contained 7 bases not matched to a gene. The CDR3 covers 14 residues. CDR1 SNHLY and CDR2 FYNNEI come from the germline V gene. In DNA, the CDR3 is TGTGCCAGCAGCGCGACAGGGTTTTACACTGAAGCTTTCTTT. Protein: CASSATGFYTEAFF.

A few counts support this clonotype. The rearrangement links TRBV7-9 to TRBJ2-7, with D unresolved. The CDR3 is 14 residues long. V lost 5 bases and J 0 bases, leaving 11 bases between the germline ends. Germline CDR1 and CDR2: SEHNR and FQNEAQ (reference sequence). The CDR3 DNA reads TGTGCCAGCAGCAATCCTAGACACTCCTACGAGCAGTACTTC. Protein sequence: CASSNPRHSYEQYF.

This clonotype was found once. The gene calls are TRBV4-3 and TRBJ2-7, with TRBD1 matching 10 bases. Germline CDR1 and CDR2: LGHNA and YSLEER. V shed 3 bases and J 1 base; nucleotides not matched to a gene: 3. The CDR3 extends over 15 amino acids. In nucleotides, the CDR3 is TGCGCCAGCAGCCACGGGACAGGGGTATCCTACGAGCAGTACTTC. It yields the protein CASSHGTGVSYEQYF.

This clonotype was counted at least ten times. The chain is built from TRBV29-1 and TRBJ2-5; no definite D call. Trimming cost V 7 bases and J 4 bases, with 22 bases left between them. Germline values: CDR1 SQVTM, CDR2 ANQGSEA. The CDR3 covers 15 residues. The chain's CDR3 is CSAHTYAFVGETQYF. Written as DNA, the CDR3 is TGCAGCGCCCACACGTATGCTTTCGTGGGAGAGACCCAGTACTTC.

This clonotype was observed at least ten times. The rearrangement joins TRBV27 to TRBJ2-5, with 8 bases aligning to TRBD1. The V gene's germline CDR1 is MNHEY and CDR2 SMNVEV (reference sequence). This CDR3 region has 13 residues. With 2 bases clipped from V and 4 bases from J, the junction kept 0 bases outside the gene matches. In DNA form, the CDR3 reads TGTGCCAGCAGTTTACAGGGGGCAGAGACCCAGTACTTC. Translating it yields CASSLQGAETQYF.